The T cell receptor (beta chain) described here comes from a study of cytotoxic CD8 clonotypes in ibrutinib-treated CLL. Across the whole study: Averaging across samples gave approximately 270,000 productive templates and roughly 88,000 productive rearrangements.

Note on this clone: Its antigen is currently unknown.

The assay was immunoSEQ multiplex PCR, and TCRdb's table has in-frame clones only and misses some. The repertoire holds 150,000 to 200,000 clones, with 88% as singletons. V dropped 1 base and J dropped 7; count of bases not matched to a gene: 13. Germline V gene sequence: CDR1 KGHSH, CDR2 LQKENI. This CDR3 spans 18 amino acids. Points from the study as a whole: Sustained-remission and progressing patients were not sampled at matched times.

The chain uses TRBV18 and TRBJ2-2; TRBD2 aligns across 9 bases. The receptor was derived from a human donor with chronic lymphocytic leukemia. The source material was PBMCs, sampled at disease progression, from a patient treated with ibrutinib. The CDR3 DNA reads as TGTGCCAGCTCACCACTACTACCGAAAGCGGGAGGTCACGGGGAGCTGTTTTTT. Protein: CASSPLLPKAGGHGELFF.